This T cell receptor beta chain emerged from a study of beta chain features in type 1 diabetes. Expressed TCRB transcripts were sequenced because the entire RNA isolate underwent reverse transcription. Measured with immunoSEQ multiplex PCR; TCRdb has only the in-frame clones, and not every one. The sample lists hundreds of thousands of clones; approximately 15% were seen once. The clonotype was recovered from a man younger than 40 in good health. Specimen: naive CD4+ T cells from blood.

The CDR3 reads CASSFSRGPRETQYF. The CDR3 bases are TGTGCCAGCAGTTTTAGCCGGGGACCCCGGGAGACCCAGTACTTC. The rearrangement uses TRBV27 and TRBJ2-5, with D possibly being TRBD1 or TRBD2 (5 bases each). This CDR3 contains 15 residues. Germline CDR1 MNHEY, CDR2 SMNVEV (reference sequence). The germline V and J ends were trimmed by 3 bases and 5 bases, with 16 bases remaining between them.